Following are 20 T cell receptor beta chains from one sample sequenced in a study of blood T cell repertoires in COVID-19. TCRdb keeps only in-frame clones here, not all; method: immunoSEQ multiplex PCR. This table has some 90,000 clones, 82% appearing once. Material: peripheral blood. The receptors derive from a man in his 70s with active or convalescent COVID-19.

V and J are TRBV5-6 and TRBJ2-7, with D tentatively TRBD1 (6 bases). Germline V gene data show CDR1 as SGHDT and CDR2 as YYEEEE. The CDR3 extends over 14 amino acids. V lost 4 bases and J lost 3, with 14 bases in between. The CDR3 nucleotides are TGTGCCAGCAGCCCAGGGGCGCAGAGCTACGAGCAGTACTTC. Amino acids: CASSPGAQSYEQYF.

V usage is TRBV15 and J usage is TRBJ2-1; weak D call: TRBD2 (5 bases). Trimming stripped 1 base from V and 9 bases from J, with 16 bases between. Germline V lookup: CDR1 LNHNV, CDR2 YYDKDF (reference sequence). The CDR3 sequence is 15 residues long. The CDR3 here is CATSRVGGQAVEQFF. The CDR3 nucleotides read TGTGCCACCAGCAGAGTCGGCGGGCAGGCGGTTGAGCAGTTCTTC.

CDR3 bases: TGCGCCAGCAGTGGCCACGGTCGGTACGAGCAGTACTTC. Translation: CASSGHGRYEQYF. The chain couples TRBV10-1 to TRBJ2-7; D uncertain. There are 13 residues in the CDR3. V was cut by 4 bases and J by 4 bases, with 11 bases left in between. CDR1 WNHNN and CDR2 SYGVQD come from the germline V gene (reference sequence).

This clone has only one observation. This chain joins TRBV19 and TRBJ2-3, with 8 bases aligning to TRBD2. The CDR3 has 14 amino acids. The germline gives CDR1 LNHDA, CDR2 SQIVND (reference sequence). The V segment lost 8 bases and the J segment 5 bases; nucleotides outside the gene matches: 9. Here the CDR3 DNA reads TGTGCCAGTCGCCCGGGGGGGTTTGAAGATACGCAGTATTTT. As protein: CASRPGGFEDTQYF.

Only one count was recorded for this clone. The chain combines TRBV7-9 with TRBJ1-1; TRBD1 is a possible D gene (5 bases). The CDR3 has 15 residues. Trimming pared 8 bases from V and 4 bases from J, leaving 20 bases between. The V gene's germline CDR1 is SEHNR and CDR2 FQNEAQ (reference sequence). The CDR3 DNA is TGTGCCAGCTCCCGGGGGGACCGGGGGGGCACTGAAGCTTTCTTT. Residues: CASSRGDRGGTEAFF.

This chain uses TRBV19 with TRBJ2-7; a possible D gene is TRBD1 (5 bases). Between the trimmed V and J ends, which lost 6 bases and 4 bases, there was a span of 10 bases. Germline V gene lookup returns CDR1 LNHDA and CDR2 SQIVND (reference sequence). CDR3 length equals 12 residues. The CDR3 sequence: CASRSHRYEQYF. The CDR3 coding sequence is TGTGCCAGTAGGTCCCACAGGTACGAGCAGTACTTC.

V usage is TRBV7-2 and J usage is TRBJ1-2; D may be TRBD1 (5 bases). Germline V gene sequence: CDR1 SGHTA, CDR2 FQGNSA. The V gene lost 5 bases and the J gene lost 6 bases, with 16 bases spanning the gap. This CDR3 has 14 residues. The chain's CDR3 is CASSTRVWTNGYTF. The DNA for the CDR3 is TGTGCCAGCAGCACCAGGGTTTGGACGAATGGCTACACCTTC.

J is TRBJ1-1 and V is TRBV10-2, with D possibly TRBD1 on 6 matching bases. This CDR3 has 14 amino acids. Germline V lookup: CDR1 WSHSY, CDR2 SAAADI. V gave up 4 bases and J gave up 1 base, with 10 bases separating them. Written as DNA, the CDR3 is TGCGCCAGCAGTGTACAGGGACGGAACACTGAAGCTTTCTTT. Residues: CASSVQGRNTEAFF.

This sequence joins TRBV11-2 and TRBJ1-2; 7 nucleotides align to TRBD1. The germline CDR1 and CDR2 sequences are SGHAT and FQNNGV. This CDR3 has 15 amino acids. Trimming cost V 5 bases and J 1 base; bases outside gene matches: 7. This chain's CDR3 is CASSLGTASNYGYTF. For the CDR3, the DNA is TGTGCCAGCAGCCTGGGGACAGCCAGTAACTATGGCTACACCTTC.

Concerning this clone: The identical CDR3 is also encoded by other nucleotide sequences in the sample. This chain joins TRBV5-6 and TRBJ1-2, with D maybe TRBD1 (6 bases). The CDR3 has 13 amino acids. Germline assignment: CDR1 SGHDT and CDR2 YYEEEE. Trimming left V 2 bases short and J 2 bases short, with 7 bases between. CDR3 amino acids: CASSLGQNYGYTF. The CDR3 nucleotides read TGTGCCAGCAGCTTAGGACAGAACTATGGCTACACCTTC.

The CDR3 nucleotides read TGTGCCAGCAGCTACCGGGACAGAGGAGATACGCAGTATTTT. Amino acids: CASSYRDRGDTQYF. The V gene is TRBV7-6, the J gene TRBJ2-3, with TRBD1 matching 7 bases. The CDR3 loop spans 14 amino acids. CDR1 and CDR2 from the germline V gene are SGHVS and FNYEAQ. With 4 bases clipped from V and 5 bases from J, the junction kept 6 bases outside the gene matches.

CDR3 sequence reads: CASSLYTAYEQYF. In nucleotides, the CDR3 is TGCGCCAGCAGCTTATACACCGCCTACGAGCAGTACTTC. V is TRBV5-1 and J is TRBJ2-7, with D hard to call. Trimming stripped 2 bases from V and 2 bases from J, with 8 bases between. CDR1 and CDR2 (germline): SGHRS, YFSETQ. CDR3 length: 13 amino acids.

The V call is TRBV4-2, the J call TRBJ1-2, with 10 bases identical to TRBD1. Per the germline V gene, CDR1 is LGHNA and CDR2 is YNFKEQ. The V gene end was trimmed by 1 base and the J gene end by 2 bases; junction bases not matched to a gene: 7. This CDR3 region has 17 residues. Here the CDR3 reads CASSQAGTGATNYGYTF. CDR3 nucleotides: TGTGCCAGCAGCCAAGCCGGGACAGGGGCAACCAACTATGGCTACACCTTC.

Here the CDR3 reads CASSLSGGGTEAFF. The CDR3 DNA reads as TGTGCCAGCAGCCTCTCTGGTGGAGGTACTGAAGCTTTCTTT. The chain employs TRBV7-6 and TRBJ1-1; D call uncertain. The length of the CDR3 is 14 residues. Trimming removed 5 bases at V and 5 bases at J, with 15 bases between. Germline V lookup: CDR1 SGHVS, CDR2 FNYEAQ.

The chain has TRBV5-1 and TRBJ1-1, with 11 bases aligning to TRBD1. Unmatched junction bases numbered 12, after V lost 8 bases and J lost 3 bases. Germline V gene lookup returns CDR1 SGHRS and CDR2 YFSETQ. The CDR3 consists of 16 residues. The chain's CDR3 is CASRTGGARLDTEAFF. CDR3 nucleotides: TGCGCCAGTAGGACAGGGGGCGCAAGGCTGGACACTGAAGCTTTCTTT.

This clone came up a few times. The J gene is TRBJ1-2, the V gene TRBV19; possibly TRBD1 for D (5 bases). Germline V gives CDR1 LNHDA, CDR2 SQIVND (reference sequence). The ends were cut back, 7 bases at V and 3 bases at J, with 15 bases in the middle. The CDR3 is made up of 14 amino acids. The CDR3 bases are TGTGCCAGTAAGTCAGGGCTGACAGACTATGGCTACACCTTC. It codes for CASKSGLTDYGYTF.

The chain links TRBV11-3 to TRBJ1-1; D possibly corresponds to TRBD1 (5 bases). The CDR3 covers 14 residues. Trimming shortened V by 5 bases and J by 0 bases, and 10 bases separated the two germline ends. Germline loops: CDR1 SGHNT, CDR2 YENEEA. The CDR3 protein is CASSRTGVNTEAFF. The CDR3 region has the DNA TGTGCCAGCAGCCGCACAGGCGTGAACACTGAAGCTTTCTTT.

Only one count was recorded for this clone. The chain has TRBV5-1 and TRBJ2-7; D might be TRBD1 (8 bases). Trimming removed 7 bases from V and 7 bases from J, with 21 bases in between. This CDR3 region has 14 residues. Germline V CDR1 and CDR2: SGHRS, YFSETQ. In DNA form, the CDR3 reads TGCGCCAGCTCGGGGGGACAGGCCTTCGGGGAGCAGTACTTC. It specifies CASSGGQAFGEQYF.

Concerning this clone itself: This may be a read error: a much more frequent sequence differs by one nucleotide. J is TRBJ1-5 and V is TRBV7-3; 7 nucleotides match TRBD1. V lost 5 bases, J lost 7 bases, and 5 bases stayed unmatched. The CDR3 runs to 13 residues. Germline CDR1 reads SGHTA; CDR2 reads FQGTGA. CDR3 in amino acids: CASSTNRGQPQHF. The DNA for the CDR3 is TGTGCCAGCAGCACAAACAGGGGACAGCCCCAGCATTTT. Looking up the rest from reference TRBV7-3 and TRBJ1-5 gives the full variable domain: GAGVSQTPSNKVTEKGKYVELRCDPISGHTALYWYRQSLGQGPEFLIYFQGTGAADDSGLPNDRFFAVRPEGSVSTLKIQRTERGDSAVYLCASSTNRGQPQHFGDGTRLSIL.

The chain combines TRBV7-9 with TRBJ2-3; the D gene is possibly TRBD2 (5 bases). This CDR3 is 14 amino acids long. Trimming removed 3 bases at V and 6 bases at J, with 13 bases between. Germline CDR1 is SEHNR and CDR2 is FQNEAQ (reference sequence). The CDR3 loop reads CASSFQRGSDTQYF. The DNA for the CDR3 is TGTGCCAGCAGCTTCCAACGGGGTTCGGATACGCAGTATTTT. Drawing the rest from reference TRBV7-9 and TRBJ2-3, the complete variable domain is DTGVSQNPRHKITKRGQNVTFRCDPISEHNRLYWYRQTLGQGPEFLTYFQNEAQLEKSRLLSDRFSAERPKGSFSTLEIQRTEQGDSAMYLCASSFQRGSDTQYFGPGTRLTVL.